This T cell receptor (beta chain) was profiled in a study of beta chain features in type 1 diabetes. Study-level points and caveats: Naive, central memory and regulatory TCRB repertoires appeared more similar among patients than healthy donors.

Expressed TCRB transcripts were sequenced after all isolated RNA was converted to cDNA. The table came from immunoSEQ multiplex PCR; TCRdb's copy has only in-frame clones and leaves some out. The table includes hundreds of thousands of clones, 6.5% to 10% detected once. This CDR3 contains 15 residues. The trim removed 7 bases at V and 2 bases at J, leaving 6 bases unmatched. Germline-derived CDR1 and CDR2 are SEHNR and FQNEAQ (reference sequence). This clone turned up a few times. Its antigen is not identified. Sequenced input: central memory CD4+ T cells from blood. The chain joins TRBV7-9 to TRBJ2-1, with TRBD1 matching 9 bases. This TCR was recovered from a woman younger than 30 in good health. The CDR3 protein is CASTLTGGAYNEQFF. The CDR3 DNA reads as TGTGCCAGCACCCTCACAGGGGGCGCCTACAATGAGCAGTTCTTC.